A single sample gave rise to the 21 T cell receptor beta chains below, sequenced in a study of blood T cell repertoires in COVID-19. The assay was immunoSEQ multiplex PCR, and TCRdb's table has in-frame clones only and misses some. The sample lists about 500,000 clones, less than 90% occurring once. Sequencing was carried out using peripheral blood. These receptors were obtained from a woman aged 50 to 60 with COVID-19, enrolled during active disease.

The chain links TRBV5-4 to TRBJ2-2, with 8 bases that match TRBD2. The CDR3 runs 15 residues. V lost 4 bases, J lost 2 bases, and 4 bases stayed unmatched. The germline gives CDR1 SGHNT, CDR2 YYREEE (reference sequence). The CDR3: CASSPGLGNTGELFF. The CDR3 DNA follows: TGTGCCAGCAGCCCGGGACTAGGAAACACCGGGGAGCTGTTTTTT.

As DNA, the CDR3 is TGCGCCAGCAGCCAAGATTCAGGGCGCACTGAAGCTTTCTTT. Encoded protein: CASSQDSGRTEAFF. The genes are TRBV4-1 and TRBJ1-1; D might be TRBD1 (5 bases). V shed 0 bases and J shed 4 bases, with 9 bases lying between them. This CDR3 region has 14 residues. Germline loops: CDR1 MGHRA, CDR2 YSYEKL.

The rearrangement uses TRBV19 and TRBJ2-1; 13 nucleotides align to TRBD2. The CDR3 runs to 15 residues. Per the germline V gene, CDR1 is LNHDA and CDR2 is SQIVND (reference sequence). After removal of 5 bases from V and 9 bases from J, the junction contained 7 bases not matched to a gene. Here the CDR3 DNA reads TGTGCCAGTAGTTCATCGGGACTAGCGGGGTCTGAGCAGTTCTTC. It translates to CASSSSGLAGSEQFF.

The chain links TRBV13 to TRBJ2-1; tentative D call: TRBD1 (6 bases). V shed 4 bases and J shed 6 bases, with 16 bases lying between them. Germline CDR1 reads PRHDT; CDR2 reads FYEKMQ (reference sequence). This CDR3 has 15 residues. CDR3 coding DNA: TGTGCCAGCAGCTCCTCCCAGGGGTGGGTCAATGAGCAGTTCTTC. Translation gives CASSSSQGWVNEQFF.

V usage is TRBV6-1 and J usage is TRBJ2-7, with D hard to call. This CDR3 is 13 amino acids long. Trimming pared 1 base from V and 1 base from J, leaving 5 bases between. Germline V gene sequence: CDR1 MNHNS, CDR2 SASEGT. CDR3 in amino acids: CASSEGASYEQYF. CDR3 sequence (DNA): TGTGCCAGCAGTGAAGGAGCATCCTACGAGCAGTACTTC.

The rearrangement uses TRBV13 and TRBJ2-2, with a weak D call TRBD2 (5 bases). This CDR3 is built from 15 residues. V lost 4 bases and J lost 7, with 16 bases in between. Germline assignment: CDR1 PRHDT and CDR2 FYEKMQ (reference sequence). The DNA of the CDR3 is TGTGCCAGCAGCTCGAGGGCGCTGTACGGCGGGGAGCTGTTTTTT. Protein product: CASSSRALYGGELFF.

The chain employs TRBV19 and TRBJ2-7; 10 bases are shared with TRBD2. Germline CDR1 reads LNHDA; CDR2 reads SQIVND (reference sequence). Trimming took 5 bases from V and 0 from J; bases not matched to a gene: 4. The CDR3 spans 15 residues. This CDR3 reads CASSPLAGSSYEQYF. The CDR3 nucleotides read TGTGCCAGTAGTCCACTAGCGGGGAGCTCCTACGAGCAGTACTTC.

The V call is TRBV7-9, the J call TRBJ2-6; the D gene is possibly TRBD2 (5 bases). Germline assignment: CDR1 SEHNR and CDR2 FQNEAQ (reference sequence). V lost 6 bases to trimming and J lost 0 bases, with 21 bases between them. The CDR3 is 19 amino acids. The CDR3 coding sequence is TGTGCCAGCAGTCCCTTGGCGGGCAGTTCAAGCTCTGGGGCCAACGTCCTGACTTTC. Translated: CASSPLAGSSSSGANVLTF.

This clone was observed a single time. The chain recombines TRBV9 with TRBJ1-3; 7 bases are a match to TRBD1. This CDR3 has 18 residues. V lost 0 bases and J lost 0; bases outside the gene matches: 9. Germline-derived CDR1 and CDR2 are SGDLS and YYNGEE. The CDR3 protein is CASSVELGGEGSGNTIYF. In DNA form, the CDR3 reads TGTGCCAGCAGCGTAGAATTAGGGGGCGAGGGCTCTGGAAACACCATATATTTT.

This clone has a handful of counts. This same CDR3 is encoded by further DNA sequences in the sample. This chain uses TRBV2 with TRBJ1-5; D might be TRBD1 (6 bases). The CDR3 covers 13 residues. Looked up from germline, CDR1 is SNHLY and CDR2 is FYNNEI. V was pared by 6 bases and J by 4 bases, with 10 bases between. The CDR3: CASRGQTNQPQHF. CDR3 sequence (DNA): TGTGCCAGCAGAGGACAGACTAATCAGCCCCAGCATTTT.

Comments on this clone: Other nucleotide sequences from this sample produce the same CDR3. The chain couples TRBV2 to TRBJ2-3, with 9 nucleotides matching TRBD2. The germline CDR1 and CDR2 sequences are SNHLY and FYNNEI. The CDR3 runs 14 residues. Losses at the gene ends were 6 bases for V and 1 base for J; bases not matched to a gene: 2. CDR3 region: CASSVAGGTDTQYF. The CDR3 DNA sequence: TGTGCCAGCAGCGTAGCGGGGGGCACAGATACGCAGTATTTT.

V is TRBV7-9 and J is TRBJ2-2; D is possibly TRBD1 (6 bases). The CDR3 is 12 residues long. V was pared by 9 bases and J by 6 bases, with 11 bases between. Germline CDR1 reads SEHNR; CDR2 reads FQNEAQ (reference sequence). CDR3: CASRKGAGELFF. CDR3 bases: TGTGCCAGTCGAAAGGGGGCCGGGGAGCTGTTTTTT.

The rearrangement links TRBV5-1 to TRBJ2-5; TRBD2 matches at 9 bases. Trimming cost V 4 bases and J 2 bases; bases outside gene matches: 3. This CDR3 is 14 amino acids long. In germline, CDR1 is SGHRS, CDR2 YFSETQ. In nucleotides, the CDR3 is TGCGCCAGCAGCCGTAGCGGGAGTCAAGAGACCCAGTACTTC. Translating gives CASSRSGSQETQYF.

Regarding this clone: Other DNA sequences from this sample encode an identical CDR3 as well. The chain recombines TRBV2 with TRBJ1-3, with D possibly matching TRBD1 (5 bases). This CDR3 region has 13 residues. The V end was cut by 4 bases, the J end by 3 bases, with 7 bases between. Germline CDR1 is SNHLY and CDR2 is FYNNEI. The CDR3, as DNA: TGTGCCAGCAGTGGGCAGGGTGGAAACACCATATATTTT. As protein: CASSGQGGNTIYF. Full variable domain (rest looked up from reference TRBV2 and TRBJ1-3): EPEVTQTPSHQVTQMGQEVILRCVPISNHLYFYWYRQILGQKVEFLVSFYNNEISEKSEIFDDQFSVERPDGSNFTLKIRSTKLEDSAMYFCASSGQGGNTIYFGEGSWLTVV.

A few counts support this clone. This chain uses TRBV3-1 (or the pseudogene TRBV3-2) with TRBJ1-5; maybe TRBD1 (5 bases). CDR1 LGHDT and CDR2 YNNKEL come from the germline V gene (reference sequence). The CDR3 spans 13 residues. V was clipped by 1 base and J by 4 bases, with 5 bases between them. CDR3 residues: CASSQGTNQPQHF. The CDR3 DNA sequence: TGTGCCAGCAGCCAAGGGACAAATCAGCCCCAGCATTTT.

The J gene is TRBJ2-7, the V gene TRBV7-9; TRBD1 matches at 7 bases. V gave up 5 bases and J gave up 4 bases; unmatched junction bases: 11. CDR1 and CDR2 from the germline V gene are SEHNR and FQNEAQ (reference sequence). The CDR3 has 15 residues. In DNA form, the CDR3 reads TGTGCCAGCAGCCCCTCCACCGGGACAGTTTACGAGCAGTACTTC. It is translated as CASSPSTGTVYEQYF.

The chain is built from TRBV9 and TRBJ1-4, with a possible D match to TRBD1 (6 bases). CDR1 SGDLS and CDR2 YYNGEE come from the germline V gene. V lost 3 bases, J lost 8 bases, and 11 bases lay in between. This CDR3 is built from 13 residues. The CDR3 loop is CASSEGDPEKLFF. The CDR3 bases are TGTGCCAGCAGCGAGGGGGATCCAGAAAAACTGTTTTTT.

CDR3 nucleotides: TGCAGCGTGGGGGGGGATGGCAATCAGCCCCAGCATTTT. This translates into CSVGGDGNQPQHF. The chain carries TRBV29-1 and TRBJ1-5; a possible D gene is TRBD1 (5 bases). The CDR3 runs to 13 residues. Between the trimmed V and J ends, which lost 6 bases and 2 bases, there was a span of 11 bases. CDR1 is SQVTM, CDR2 ANQGSEA, per germline.

On this clone itself: One end of the junction varies from germline; a read error may be responsible. The chain couples TRBV13 to TRBJ1-2, with TRBD1 as a possible D gene (5 bases). CDR1 and CDR2 from the germline V gene are PRHDT and FYEKMQ (reference sequence). The CDR3 has 15 residues. CDR3 amino acids: CASSRSETDLHGCTF. CDR3 sequence (DNA): TGTGCCAGCAGCAGATCGGAGACAGACTTACATGGCTGCACCTTC.

This clone has a single count. The chain is built from TRBV2 and TRBJ1-5; 8 bases fit TRBD1. CDR1 and CDR2 (germline): SNHLY, FYNNEI. The CDR3 has 15 amino acids. With 6 bases clipped from V and 1 base from J, the junction kept 5 bases outside the gene matches. The CDR3 protein is CASRWTGLSNQPQHF. Here the CDR3 DNA reads TGTGCCAGCAGATGGACAGGGTTGAGCAATCAGCCCCAGCATTTT.

This clone was observed once. The chain is built from TRBV5-6 and TRBJ1-4; 9 bases are shared with TRBD1. The trim removed 1 base at V and 5 bases at J, leaving 3 bases unmatched. There are 15 residues in the CDR3. Looked up from germline, CDR1 is SGHDT and CDR2 is YYEEEE. CDR3 residues: CASSLMGQGNEKLFF. The CDR3 DNA reads as TGTGCCAGCAGCTTGATGGGACAGGGCAATGAAAAACTGTTTTTT. Looking up the rest from reference TRBV5-6 and TRBJ1-4 gives the full variable domain: DAGVTQSPTHLIKTRGQQVTLRCSPKSGHDTVSWYQQALGQGPQFIFQYYEEEERQRGNFPDRFSGHQFPNYSSELNVNALLLGDSALYLCASSLMGQGNEKLFFGSGTQLSVL.